Below are 27 T cell receptor beta chains sequenced from a single sample in a study of blood T cell repertoires in COVID-19. Assay: immunoSEQ multiplex PCR; the TCRdb copy retains only in-frame clones and omits some. The sample has 140,000 or so clones, approximately 73% seen once. The sequenced sample was peripheral blood. The receptors originated from a man aged 55 to 69 with acute or convalescent COVID-19.

The rearrangement uses TRBV12-3 or TRBV12-4 and TRBJ1-1; D gene uncertain. The CDR3 loop spans 13 amino acids. V gave up 9 bases and J gave up 0 bases, with 11 bases separating them. The CDR3 loop is CASQRQLNTEAFF. CDR3 nucleotides: TGTGCCAGTCAGCGTCAACTGAACACTGAAGCTTTCTTT.

The chain is built from TRBV19 and TRBJ2-3, with D unclear. Trimming took off 6 bases at V and 0 bases at J, with 7 bases between the two ends. In germline, CDR1 is LNHDA, CDR2 SQIVND (reference sequence). This CDR3 is 13 amino acids long. The CDR3 bases are TGTGCCAGTAGACAGAGAAGCACAGATACGCAGTATTTT. Protein: CASRQRSTDTQYF.

The rearrangement joins TRBV7-8 to TRBJ2-5, with TRBD2 matching over 11 bases. V trimming: 1 base; J trimming: 4 bases; junction bases outside the gene matches: 5. This CDR3 has 16 residues. Per the germline V gene, CDR1 is SGHVS and CDR2 is FQNEAQ. The CDR3 loop reads CASSLGVAGGRETQYF. CDR3 coding DNA: TGTGCCAGCAGCTTAGGAGTAGCGGGAGGGCGAGAGACCCAGTACTTC.

The V call is TRBV5-1, the J call TRBJ2-5, with 12 nucleotides matching TRBD1. Looked up from germline, CDR1 is SGHRS and CDR2 is YFSETQ. The CDR3 has 16 residues. V lost 4 bases to trimming and J lost 0 bases; unmatched junction nucleotides: 4. The CDR3 DNA is TGCGCCAGCAGCCCGGGGACAGGGGGCTACCAAGAGACCCAGTACTTC. This translates into CASSPGTGGYQETQYF.

This clone was counted between two and nine times. The rearrangement joins TRBV30 to TRBJ1-2; 10 bases line up with TRBD1. Germline trimming cut 3 bases from V and 7 bases from J; bases unmatched to any gene: 2. The CDR3 is 12 residues long. The V gene's germline CDR1 is GTSNPN and CDR2 SVGIG (reference sequence). The CDR3 DNA reads as TGTGCCTGGAGGGACAGGGGGGGTGGCTACACCTTC. This sequence encodes CAWRDRGGGYTF.

The chain links TRBV19 to TRBJ1-1, with 7 bases matching TRBD1. The trim removed 7 bases at V and 0 bases at J, leaving 8 bases unmatched. CDR1 is LNHDA and CDR2 is SQIVND in the germline V gene (reference sequence). The CDR3 length is 15 residues. The CDR3 here is CASIRDSRMNTEAFF. The DNA of the CDR3 is TGTGCCAGTATTAGGGACAGTCGCATGAACACTGAAGCTTTCTTT.

V is TRBV7-2 and J is TRBJ2-1; perhaps TRBD1 as D (6 bases). V lost 5 bases to trimming and J lost 5 bases, with 16 bases between them. Germline CDR1 is SGHTA and CDR2 is FQGNSA. This CDR3 comprises 15 residues. Here the CDR3 reads CASSEQGGANNEQFF. The CDR3 bases are TGTGCCAGCAGCGAACAGGGTGGGGCGAACAATGAGCAGTTCTTC.

This clone has a single count. The chain combines TRBV24-1 with TRBJ2-1, with 11 bases lining up with TRBD2. V shed 7 bases, J shed 5 bases, and the junction held 6 bases outside the gene matches. Per the germline V gene, CDR1 is KGHDR and CDR2 is SFDVKD. This CDR3 comprises 15 residues. The CDR3 nucleotides read TGTGCCACCAGCGGGGGGACTAGCGGCAACAATGAGCAGTTCTTC. Translation gives CATSGGTSGNNEQFF.

The chain uses TRBV6-5 and TRBJ2-2, with TRBD1 matching over 8 bases. Germline V gives CDR1 MNHEY, CDR2 SVGAGI. The CDR3 length is 14 residues. The J segment lost 2 bases and the V segment lost 10 bases, leaving 6 bases of the junction unmatched. The CDR3 loop reads CATRQGANTGELFF. DNA of the CDR3: TGTGCCACCCGGCAGGGGGCTAACACCGGGGAGCTGTTTTTT.

This rearrangement joins TRBV5-6 to TRBJ2-1; TRBD2 aligns across 8 bases. The germline gives CDR1 SGHDT, CDR2 YYEEEE. The V gene end was trimmed by 1 base and the J gene end by 5 bases; junction bases not matched to a gene: 5. The CDR3 is 15 residues long. For the CDR3, the DNA is TGTGCCAGCAGCTTGCGGCGGGAGGTCAACAATGAGCAGTTCTTC. It codes for CASSLRREVNNEQFF.

This sequence joins TRBV13 and TRBJ1-6; 8 bases align to TRBD1. V gave up 4 bases and J gave up 9 bases; unmatched junction bases: 8. Germline V gene data show CDR1 as PRHDT and CDR2 as FYEKMQ (reference sequence). There are 15 residues in the CDR3. CDR3 loop: CASSSGAGGGSPLHF. CDR3 sequence (DNA): TGTGCCAGCAGCTCAGGGGCAGGGGGCGGTTCACCCCTCCACTTT. Complete variable domain (other parts from reference TRBV13 and TRBJ1-6): AAGVIQSPRHLIKEKRETATLKCYPIPRHDTVYWYQQGPGQDPQFLISFYEKMQSDKGSIPDRFSAQQFSDYHSELNMSSLELGDSALYFCASSSGAGGGSPLHFGNGTRLTVT.

This sequence joins TRBV6-5 and TRBJ2-4, with 12 bases matching TRBD1. The germline CDR1 and CDR2 sequences are MNHEY and SVGAGI. The junction had 5 bases not matched to a gene; V was cut back by 2 bases and J by 9 bases. The CDR3 length is 15 residues. The CDR3 region has the DNA TGTGCCAGCAGTTACGGGGGACAGGGGGCCGCCATTCAGTACTTC. Translating it yields CASSYGGQGAAIQYF.

The V and J genes are TRBV24-1 and TRBJ2-1; TRBD2 aligns across 15 bases. Trimming at V came to 4 bases and at J to 4 bases, leaving 4 bases not matched to a gene. Germline lookup yields CDR1 KGHDR and CDR2 SFDVKD. The CDR3 length is 17 residues. CDR3 sequence reads: CATSDGTSGRTYNEQFF. The CDR3 DNA follows: TGTGCCACCAGTGACGGGACTAGCGGGAGGACGTACAATGAGCAGTTCTTC.

This clone was counted between two and nine times. The rearrangement links TRBV7-8 to TRBJ2-1; 8 bases match TRBD2. V lost 3 bases, J lost 6 bases, and 7 bases stayed unmatched. The CDR3 runs 15 residues. Looked up from germline, CDR1 is SGHVS and CDR2 is FQNEAQ. CDR3 residues: CASSFVREGLNEQFF. The CDR3, as DNA: TGTGCCAGCAGCTTTGTACGGGAGGGCCTCAATGAGCAGTTCTTC.

The rearrangement uses TRBV19 and TRBJ2-3; perhaps TRBD1 as D (6 bases). V was cut by 2 bases and J by 0 bases, with 6 bases left in between. From germline, CDR1 is LNHDA and CDR2 SQIVND (reference sequence). The CDR3 length is 14 residues. Here the CDR3 reads CASSITGSTDTQYF. CDR3 sequence (DNA): TGTGCCAGTAGTATAACAGGGAGCACAGATACGCAGTATTTT.

The chain joins TRBV21-1 to TRBJ2-2; the D call in the table, TRBD1, was not verified against the DNA. TRBV21-1 constitutes a pseudogene. The length of the CDR3 is 18 residues. Here the CDR3 DNA reads TGTGCCAGCAGCCAGTCCACGGGGACAGCTCCTAACACCGGGGAGCTGTTTTTT. As protein: CASSQSTGTAPNTGELFF.

The chain employs TRBV18 and TRBJ2-5; unclear D gene. The CDR3 runs to 13 residues. Germline V gene lookup returns CDR1 KGHSH and CDR2 LQKENI. Trimming shortened V by 0 bases and J by 8 bases, and 10 bases separated the two germline ends. The CDR3 coding sequence is TGTGCCAGCTCACCACCCCTTGAGGAAACCCAGTACTTC. It translates to CASSPPLEETQYF.

V and J are TRBV18 and TRBJ1-4; D remains ambiguous. V lost 4 bases, J lost 7 bases, and 13 bases lay in between. CDR1 and CDR2 (germline): KGHSH, LQKENI. This CDR3 is built from 14 residues. The CDR3 reads CASSLQAGFEKLFF. In DNA, the CDR3 is TGTGCCAGCTCACTGCAGGCCGGATTTGAAAAACTGTTTTTT.

This clone was detected only a few times. The chain is built from TRBV12-5 and TRBJ1-3; D gene ambiguous. The germline V and J ends were trimmed by 2 bases and 0 bases, with 14 bases remaining between them. The CDR3 length is 17 residues. Germline-derived CDR1 and CDR2 are LGHNT and FRNRAP. DNA for the CDR3: TGTGCTAGTGGTTTGCTCGAGGGCTGGGGCTCTGGAAACACCATATATTTT. Translation gives CASGLLEGWGSGNTIYF.

The rearrangement links TRBV28 to TRBJ2-3; 10 bases line up with TRBD2. This CDR3 region has 15 residues. Germline CDR1 MDHEN, CDR2 SYDVKM. V shed 4 bases and J 2 bases; nucleotides not matched to a gene: 3. In DNA form, the CDR3 reads TGTGCCAGCAGTTCTAGCGGGAGTGTCACAGATACGCAGTATTTT. Encoded protein: CASSSSGSVTDTQYF.

The J gene is TRBJ2-6, the V gene TRBV14; 8 bases are a match to TRBD1. CDR3 size: 16 residues. Germline V gene data show CDR1 as SGHDN and CDR2 as FVKESK. Trimming removed 4 bases from V and 4 bases from J; junction bases left unmatched: 6. Here the CDR3 DNA reads TGTGCCAGCAGCCCAGGACAGGGTCAGGGGGCCAACGTCCTGACTTTC. Its protein is CASSPGQGQGANVLTF.

The chain carries TRBV3-1 (or the pseudogene TRBV3-2) and TRBJ2-1; 13 nucleotides agree with TRBD2. The CDR3 totals 15 residues. J gave up 9 bases and V 1 base, and 3 bases lay outside the gene matches. Germline V gene sequence: CDR1 LGHDT, CDR2 YNNKEL (reference sequence). The CDR3 region is CASSQVLAGGAEQFF. CDR3 coding DNA: TGTGCCAGCAGCCAAGTACTAGCGGGAGGGGCTGAGCAGTTCTTC.

To note about this clone: No DNA is shown, since the ends of the CDR3 on it are uncertain; the CDR3 is the one TCRdb lists. This chain joins TRBV21-1 and TRBJ2-3; the table gives TRBD2 as D, unverified against the DNA. TRBV21-1 represents a pseudogene. The CDR3 region is 17 residues in length, termini included. CDR3 protein: CASSKVASGSQVDTQYF.

This chain links TRBV11-2 with TRBJ2-1, with D perhaps matching TRBD2 (6 bases). Deletions cut 0 bases from V and 0 bases from J, with 12 bases between. The CDR3 totals 17 residues. The germline gives CDR1 SGHAT, CDR2 FQNNGV. The CDR3 here is CASSLEGLALSYNEQFF. For the CDR3, the DNA is TGTGCCAGCAGCTTAGAAGGGCTAGCGCTCTCCTACAATGAGCAGTTCTTC.

J is TRBJ2-7 and V is TRBV2, with 10 bases lining up with TRBD1. Germline V gene data show CDR1 as SNHLY and CDR2 as FYNNEI. The J segment lost 5 bases and the V segment lost 3 bases, leaving 7 bases of the junction unmatched. CDR3 length: 15 residues. Written as DNA, the CDR3 is TGTGCCAGCAGTGAGACCGGGACAGGGGTCGACGAGCAGTACTTC. Protein product: CASSETGTGVDEQYF.

For this clone: Within the sample, other DNA sequences also encode this same CDR3. The J gene is TRBJ1-2, the V gene TRBV5-1; D remains unclear. Germline values: CDR1 SGHRS, CDR2 YFSETQ. The CDR3 sequence is 12 residues long. Trimming pared 0 bases from V and 3 bases from J, leaving 3 bases between. The CDR3 loop is CASSLADYGYTF. CDR3 in DNA: TGCGCCAGCAGCTTGGCCGACTATGGCTACACCTTC.

The chain combines TRBV19 with TRBJ2-7; TRBD1 matches at 8 bases. Germline V gene data show CDR1 as LNHDA and CDR2 as SQIVND (reference sequence). J was trimmed by 1 base and V by 3 bases; bases with no gene match: 5. The length of the CDR3 is 15 residues. The CDR3 DNA follows: TGTGCCAGTAGTATCGTAACAGGGGGTTCCTACGAGCAGTACTTC. Translating it yields CASSIVTGGSYEQYF.